This TCR beta chain stems from a study of CD4 and CD8 cells across lung adenocarcinoma regions. MiXCR was run by TCRdb on the PCR reads, yielding one entry per CDR3 protein. The sample carries over 15,000 distinct CDR3 sequences, about 46% recorded once. Input material: CD4+ T cells from the margin of a lung tumor. This TCR came from a male donor with lung adenocarcinoma. The CD4 and CD8 labels of this study may be unreliable.

The CDR3 reads CARGLRATNTQYF. CDR3 bases: TGTGCCAGGGGGCTGCGGGCCACAAATACGCAGTACTTC. This chain links TRBV6-1 with TRBJ2-4; D may correspond to TRBD1 or TRBD2 (5 bases each). Germline V gives CDR1 MNHNS, CDR2 SASEGT. The V end was cut by 9 bases, the J end by 13 bases, with 22 bases between. The CDR3 contains 13 residues.